One and the same sample provided the 19 T cell receptor beta chains below, sequenced in a study of T-cell reconstitution after alpha-beta-depleted transplantation in children. Unique molecular identifiers were incorporated into the prepared TCRbeta library. MiXCR was run by TCRdb on the PCR reads, yielding one entry per CDR3 protein. There are 600,000 to 700,000 distinct CDR3 sequences in the sample; around 12% occur only once, and 0.79% lies in the top ten. Sequences were derived from PBMCs, sampled before TCRalphabeta/CD19-depleted stem cell transplant. All receptors derive from a girl aged 2-10 years with congenital amegakaryocytic thrombocytopenia, due to receive a stem cell transplant.

There are a few counts of this clonotype. The V call is TRBV27, the J call TRBJ2-1, with a possible D match to TRBD1 (6 bases). The CDR3 loop spans 16 amino acids. The ends were cut back, 5 bases at V and 1 base at J, with 15 bases in the middle. The germline V gene has CDR1 MNHEY and CDR2 SMNVEV (reference sequence). The DNA for the CDR3 is TGTGCCAGCAGTCCGTTTGACAGGCTATCCTACAATGAGCAGTTCTTC. Its translation: CASSPFDRLSYNEQFF.

The chain couples TRBV27 to TRBJ2-3; D ambiguous. V shed 7 bases and J shed 2 bases, with 16 bases lying between them. Germline CDR1 and CDR2: MNHEY and SMNVEV (reference sequence). The CDR3 is made up of 15 amino acids. This CDR3 is CASTPNLGVTDTQYF. Written as DNA, the CDR3 is TGTGCCAGCACACCTAACCTAGGAGTCACAGATACGCAGTATTTT.

The chain is built from TRBV7-2 and TRBJ2-2; D may match TRBD1 or TRBD2 (6 bases each). In germline, CDR1 is SGHTA, CDR2 FQGNSA. CDR3 length equals 15 residues. V was trimmed by 0 bases and J by 5 bases, leaving 10 bases between them. This CDR3 is CASSLAGGVTGELFF. The CDR3 DNA follows: TGTGCCAGCAGCTTAGCGGGGGGCGTTACCGGGGAGCTGTTTTTT.

This sequence joins TRBV9 and TRBJ2-2; 10 bases match TRBD2. The germline gives CDR1 SGDLS, CDR2 YYNGEE. The junction had 5 bases not matched to a gene; V was cut back by 6 bases and J by 0 bases. This CDR3 has 16 residues. The CDR3 loop is CASNLGLAANTGELFF. Here the CDR3 DNA reads TGTGCCAGCAACCTAGGACTAGCGGCGAACACCGGGGAGCTGTTTTTT.

For the CDR3, the DNA is TGCGCCAGCAGCCTGGCCGGTTTCGCGGGAGAGACCCAGTACTTC. This codes for CASSLAGFAGETQYF. The genes are TRBV5-1 and TRBJ2-5, with TRBD2 as a possible D gene (5 bases). The V and J ends lost 4 bases and 4 bases respectively, with 17 bases between them. CDR1 is SGHRS and CDR2 is YFSETQ in the germline V gene. The CDR3 consists of 15 residues.

Many counts were recorded for this clonotype. This sequence joins TRBV29-1 and TRBJ1-2, with 9 bases lining up with TRBD1. With V trimmed by 3 bases and J by 0 bases, 5 bases remained unmatched. Germline V CDR1 and CDR2: SQVTM, ANQGSEA. This CDR3 has 15 amino acids. The CDR3 DNA reads as TGCAGCGTTGAGGGACAGGGCCGAGCTAACTATGGCTACACCTTC. It encodes CSVEGQGRANYGYTF.

This clonotype was seen many times. The chain is built from TRBV14 and TRBJ2-5, with a weak D call TRBD1 (5 bases). The CDR3 is 15 residues long. The germline V gene has CDR1 SGHDN and CDR2 FVKESK. V shed 4 bases and J shed 1 base, with 13 bases lying between them. CDR3 DNA sequence: TGTGCCAGCAGCCGAATCACAGGAGCCCAAGAGACCCAGTACTTC. Amino acid sequence: CASSRITGAQETQYF.

In regard to this clonotype: This may be a read error, as it is one base from a much larger clone. DNA for the CDR3: TGCAGTGCTAGAGATAAGGGAGACACCGGGGAGCTGTTTTTT. Translating it yields CSARDKGDTGELFF. The gene calls are TRBV20-1 and TRBJ2-2; a possible D gene is TRBD2 (5 bases). The V end was cut by 0 bases, the J end by 3 bases, with 8 bases between. CDR1 and CDR2 from the germline V gene are DFQATT and SNEGSKA (reference sequence). The CDR3 contains 14 residues.

For this clonotype: A read error is possible here, since a much larger clone lies one base away. This sequence joins TRBV20-1 and TRBJ2-1; D is tentatively TRBD1 or TRBD2 (5 bases each). Germline-derived CDR1 and CDR2 are DFQATT and SNEGSKA (reference sequence). Trimming removed 0 bases at V and 0 bases at J, with 15 bases between. CDR3 length: 17 amino acids. Written as DNA, the CDR3 is TGCAGTGCTAGAGATGTGTGGGGGAAAAGCTCCTACAATGAGCAGTTCTTC. Translation: CSARDVWGKSSYNEQFF.

The chain carries TRBV7-2 and TRBJ2-4, with 8 nucleotides matching TRBD2. Trimming removed 6 bases from V and 1 base from J; junction bases left unmatched: 5. CDR1 and CDR2 from the germline V gene are SGHTA and FQGNSA. This CDR3 region has 15 residues. The CDR3 bases are TGTGCCAGCAGACCCAGGACTAGCGCCAAAAACATTCAGTACTTC. This translates into CASRPRTSAKNIQYF.

This clonotype has just a few counts. The chain recombines TRBV27 with TRBJ1-2; D ambiguous. V lost 5 bases and J lost 6, with 16 bases in between. Germline assignment: CDR1 MNHEY and CDR2 SMNVEV (reference sequence). This CDR3 is 14 amino acids long. Here the CDR3 reads CASSPRLFFDGYTF. CDR3 coding DNA: TGTGCCAGCAGTCCTAGGTTGTTTTTCGATGGCTACACCTTC.

This clonotype appeared a few times. V is TRBV19 and J is TRBJ1-1; weak D call: TRBD1 (5 bases). The CDR3 totals 14 residues. From germline, CDR1 is LNHDA and CDR2 SQIVND (reference sequence). V was trimmed by 5 bases and J by 5 bases, leaving 15 bases between them. CDR3 amino acids: CASSRRRGETEAFF. CDR3 in DNA: TGTGCCAGTAGTCGTCGACGGGGGGAGACTGAAGCTTTCTTT.

The chain carries TRBV7-3 and TRBJ2-1; 11 positions match TRBD2. Germline lookup yields CDR1 SGHTA and CDR2 FQGTGA. The V and J ends lost 4 bases and 5 bases, in that order; junction bases with no gene match: 10. The CDR3 is 17 residues long. CDR3 DNA sequence: TGTGCCAGCAGCTCCACGAGTACGGGACTAGCGGACAATGAGCAGTTCTTC. Protein product: CASSSTSTGLADNEQFF.

The V gene is TRBV27, the J gene TRBJ2-7, with TRBD2 identical over 8 bases. Per the germline V gene, CDR1 is MNHEY and CDR2 is SMNVEV (reference sequence). J gave up 9 bases and V 3 bases, and 7 bases lay outside the gene matches. There are 13 residues in the CDR3. The CDR3 sequence: CASSFGSGDGQYF. The DNA of the CDR3 is TGTGCCAGCAGTTTTGGTAGCGGGGACGGGCAGTACTTC.

J is TRBJ2-5 and V is TRBV4-1; TRBD1 aligns across 7 bases. After removal of 3 bases from V and 2 bases from J, the junction contained 6 bases not matched to a gene. This CDR3 is 15 amino acids long. CDR1 and CDR2 (germline): MGHRA, YSYEKL. CDR3: CASSQGQLKQETQYF. Written as DNA, the CDR3 is TGCGCCAGCAGCCAGGGACAGCTGAAACAAGAGACCCAGTACTTC.

The sample holds many counts of this clonotype. The CDR3 here is CSARLDRGVYEAFF. The CDR3 bases are TGCAGTGCTAGACTTGACAGGGGTGTATATGAAGCTTTCTTT. The chain carries TRBV20-1 and TRBJ1-1; the match to TRBD1 covers 8 bases. The junction had 9 bases not matched to a gene; V was cut back by 2 bases and J by 7 bases. CDR1 DFQATT and CDR2 SNEGSKA come from the germline V gene (reference sequence). The CDR3 contains 14 residues.

This clonotype was seen repeatedly, ten times or more. The chain has TRBV24-1 and TRBJ1-1; unclear D gene. Trimming took off 9 bases at V and 1 base at J, with 11 bases between the two ends. There are 13 residues in the CDR3. CDR1 KGHDR and CDR2 SFDVKD come from the germline V gene. CDR3 sequence: CATRGRWNTEAFF. The CDR3 region has the DNA TGTGCCACCCGCGGACGGTGGAACACTGAAGCTTTCTTT.

This chain connects TRBV7-9 to TRBJ2-5; D is unclear. The germline V and J ends were trimmed by 5 bases and 2 bases, with 12 bases remaining between them. The CDR3 covers 14 residues. Looked up from germline, CDR1 is SEHNR and CDR2 is FQNEAQ (reference sequence). CDR3 region: CASSPTRKQETQYF. CDR3 coding DNA: TGTGCCAGCAGCCCTACCCGGAAGCAAGAGACCCAGTACTTC.

The table lists this clonotype with many counts. V is TRBV14 and J is TRBJ2-1; D is undetermined. V was pared by 1 base and J by 2 bases, with 12 bases between. Germline CDR1 SGHDN, CDR2 FVKESK. The CDR3 is 16 amino acids. The CDR3: CASSQVRRPPYNEQFF. CDR3 sequence (DNA): TGTGCCAGCAGCCAAGTAAGGCGGCCCCCCTACAATGAGCAGTTCTTC.